This T cell receptor beta chain stems from a study of blood T cell repertoires in COVID-19. Looking at the study overall: Some COVID-19 samples were acute and others convalescent; all came from the United States, Italy and Spain.

TCRdb's table, derived via immunoSEQ multiplex PCR, lists solely in-frame clones and lacks some. The sample records roughly 150,000 clones, about 85% being singletons. The germline CDR1 and CDR2 sequences are MNHNY and SVGAGI (reference sequence). The CDR3 sequence is 12 residues long. Between the trimmed V and J ends, which lost 4 bases and 7 bases, there was a span of 11 bases. A single count supports this clone. The receptor was isolated from a woman older than 75 with COVID-19, enrolled during active disease. The sequenced material came from peripheral blood. This rearrangement joins TRBV6-6 to TRBJ2-7, with D uncertain. The CDR3 loop is CASSSPLEEQYF. The CDR3 DNA reads as TGTGCCAGCAGTTCCCCCTTGGAGGAGCAGTACTTC.